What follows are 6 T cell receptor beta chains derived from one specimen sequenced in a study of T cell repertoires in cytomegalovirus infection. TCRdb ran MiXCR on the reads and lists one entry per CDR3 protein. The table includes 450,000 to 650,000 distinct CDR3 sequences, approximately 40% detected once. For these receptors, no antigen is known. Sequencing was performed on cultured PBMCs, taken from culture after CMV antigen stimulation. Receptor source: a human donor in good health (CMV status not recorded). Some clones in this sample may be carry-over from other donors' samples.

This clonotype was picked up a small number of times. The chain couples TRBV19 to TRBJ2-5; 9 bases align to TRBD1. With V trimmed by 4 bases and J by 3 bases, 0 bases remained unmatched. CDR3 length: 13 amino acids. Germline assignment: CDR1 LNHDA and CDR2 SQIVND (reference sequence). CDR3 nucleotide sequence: TGTGCCAGTAGTAGGACAGGGGAAGAGACCCAGTACTTC. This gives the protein CASSRTGEETQYF.

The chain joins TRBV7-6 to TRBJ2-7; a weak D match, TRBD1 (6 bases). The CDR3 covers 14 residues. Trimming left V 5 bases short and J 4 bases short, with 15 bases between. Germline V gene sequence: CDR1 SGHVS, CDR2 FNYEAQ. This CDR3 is CASSPDSASYEQYF. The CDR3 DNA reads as TGTGCCAGCAGCCCGGACAGCGCCAGTTACGAGCAGTACTTC.

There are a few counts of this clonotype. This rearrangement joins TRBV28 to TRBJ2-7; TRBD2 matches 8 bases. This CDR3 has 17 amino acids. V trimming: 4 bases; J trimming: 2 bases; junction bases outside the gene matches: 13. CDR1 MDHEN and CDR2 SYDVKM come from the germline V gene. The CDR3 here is CASSSPPGRGPAYEQYF. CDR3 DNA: TGTGCCAGCAGTTCTCCCCCCGGGAGGGGCCCGGCCTACGAGCAGTACTTC.

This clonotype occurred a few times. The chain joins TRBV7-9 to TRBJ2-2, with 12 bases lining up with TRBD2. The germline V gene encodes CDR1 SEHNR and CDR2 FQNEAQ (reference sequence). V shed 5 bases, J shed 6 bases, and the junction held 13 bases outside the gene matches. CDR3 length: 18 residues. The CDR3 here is CASSPRTSGAVGAGELFF. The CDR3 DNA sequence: TGTGCCAGCAGCCCCAGGACTAGCGGGGCCGTTGGAGCCGGGGAGCTGTTTTTT.

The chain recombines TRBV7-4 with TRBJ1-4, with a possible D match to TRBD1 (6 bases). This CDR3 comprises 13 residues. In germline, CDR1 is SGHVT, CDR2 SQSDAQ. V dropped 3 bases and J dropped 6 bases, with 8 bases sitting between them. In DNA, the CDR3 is TGTGCCAGCAGCTTGGACAGCCATGAAAAACTGTTTTTT. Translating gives CASSLDSHEKLFF. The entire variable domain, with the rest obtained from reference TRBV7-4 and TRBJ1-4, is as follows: GAGVSQSPRYKVAKRGRDVALRCDSISGHVTLYWYRQTLGQGSEVLTYSQSDAQRDKSGRPSGRFSAERPERSVSTLKIQRTEQGDSAVYLCASSLDSHEKLFFGSGTQLSVL.

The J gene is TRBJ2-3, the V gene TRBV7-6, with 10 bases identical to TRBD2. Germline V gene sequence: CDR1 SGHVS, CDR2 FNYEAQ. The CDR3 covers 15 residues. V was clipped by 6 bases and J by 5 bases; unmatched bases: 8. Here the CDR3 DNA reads TGTGCCAGCAGACCGAGCGGGGGGGCTAAAGATACGCAGTATTTT. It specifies CASRPSGGAKDTQYF.